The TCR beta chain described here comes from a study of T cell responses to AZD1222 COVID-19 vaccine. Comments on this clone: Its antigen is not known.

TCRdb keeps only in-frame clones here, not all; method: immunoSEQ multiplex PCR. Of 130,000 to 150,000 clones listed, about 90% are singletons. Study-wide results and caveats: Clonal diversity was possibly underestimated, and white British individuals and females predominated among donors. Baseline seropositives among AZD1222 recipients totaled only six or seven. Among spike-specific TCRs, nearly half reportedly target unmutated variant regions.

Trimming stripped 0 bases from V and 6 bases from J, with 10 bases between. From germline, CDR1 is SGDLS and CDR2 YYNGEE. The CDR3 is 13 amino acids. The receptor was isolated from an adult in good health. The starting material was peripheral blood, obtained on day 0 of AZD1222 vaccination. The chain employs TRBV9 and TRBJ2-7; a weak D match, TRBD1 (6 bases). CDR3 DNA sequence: TGTGCCAGCAGCGTAGTTCTAGGGGGCGAGCAGTACTTC. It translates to CASSVVLGGEQYF.